This T cell receptor beta chain was observed in a study of cytomegalovirus exposure and HLA in healthy donors. Overall study findings and caveats: For most subjects, TCR beta sequences were reported to predict HLA-A and HLA-B alleles with accuracy.

Turning to this clone: What it binds is unknown.

The PCR contained 60 Vbeta and 13 Jbeta primers. TCRdb's table, derived via immunoSEQ multiplex PCR, lists solely in-frame clones and lacks some. The table lists 170,000 or so clones, about 69% of them singletons. CDR3 length: 12 residues. Germline-derived CDR1 and CDR2 are SGHVS and FQNEAQ. The V end was cut by 1 base, the J end by 6 bases, with 4 bases between. This TCR was sampled from a male donor in good health and CMV-seronegative. J is TRBJ2-4 and V is TRBV7-8; D remains unclear. Sequenced input: PBMCs. The CDR3 DNA is TGTGCCAGCAGCTTAGGAGGAAACATTCAGTACTTC. As protein: CASSLGGNIQYF.